This T cell receptor (beta chain) was observed in a study of blood T cells in healthy people across ages. A second about 6 to 12 cycle PCR used barcoded and J-beta primers. One entry per CDR3 protein, called by TCRdb with MiXCR from the 5' RACE reads. This table has about 970,000 distinct CDR3 sequences, just over 50% appearing once. V was pared by 5 bases and J by 8 bases, with 10 bases between. The CDR3 contains 11 residues. The germline V gene has CDR1 SGHDT and CDR2 YYEEEE. Source material: blood. The V call is TRBV5-6, the J call TRBJ1-1; D is uncertain. The origin of this receptor is a woman aged 55-75 years in good health. The CDR3 nucleotides read TGTGCCAGCAGTTCCGGGAGAGAAGCTTTCTTT. Translated, it gives CASSSGREAFF. The full variable domain, its missing parts supplied by reference TRBV5-6 and TRBJ1-1, is DAGVTQSPTHLIKTRGQQVTLRCSPKSGHDTVSWYQQALGQGPQFIFQYYEEEERQRGNFPDRFSGHQFPNYSSELNVNALLLGDSALYLCASSSGREAFFGQGTRLTVV.